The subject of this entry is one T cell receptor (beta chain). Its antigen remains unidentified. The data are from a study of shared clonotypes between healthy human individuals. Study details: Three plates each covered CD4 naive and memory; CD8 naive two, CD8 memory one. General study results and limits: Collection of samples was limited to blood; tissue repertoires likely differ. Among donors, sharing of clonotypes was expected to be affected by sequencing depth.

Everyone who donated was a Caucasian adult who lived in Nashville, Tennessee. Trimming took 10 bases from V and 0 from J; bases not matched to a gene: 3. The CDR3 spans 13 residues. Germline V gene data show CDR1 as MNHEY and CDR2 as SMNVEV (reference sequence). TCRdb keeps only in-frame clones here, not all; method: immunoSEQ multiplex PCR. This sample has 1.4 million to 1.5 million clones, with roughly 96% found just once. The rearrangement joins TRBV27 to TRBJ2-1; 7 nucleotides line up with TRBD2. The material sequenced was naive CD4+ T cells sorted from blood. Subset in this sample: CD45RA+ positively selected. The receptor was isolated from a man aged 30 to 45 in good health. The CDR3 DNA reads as TGTGCCAAGGGGAGGGACTCCTACAATGAGCAGTTCTTC. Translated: CAKGRDSYNEQFF.